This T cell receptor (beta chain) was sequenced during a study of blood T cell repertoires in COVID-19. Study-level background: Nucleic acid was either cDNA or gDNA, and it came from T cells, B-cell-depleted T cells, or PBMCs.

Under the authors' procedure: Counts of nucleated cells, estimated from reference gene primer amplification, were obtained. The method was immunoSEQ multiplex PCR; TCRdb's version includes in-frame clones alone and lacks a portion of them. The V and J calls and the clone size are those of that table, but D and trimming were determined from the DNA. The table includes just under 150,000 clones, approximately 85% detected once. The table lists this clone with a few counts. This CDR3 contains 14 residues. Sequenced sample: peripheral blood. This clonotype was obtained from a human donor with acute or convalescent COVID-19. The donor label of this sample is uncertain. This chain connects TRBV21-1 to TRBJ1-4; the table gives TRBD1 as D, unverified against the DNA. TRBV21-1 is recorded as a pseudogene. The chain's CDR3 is CASRETGGFEKLFF. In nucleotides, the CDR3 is TGTGCCAGCAGAGAGACAGGGGGCTTTGAAAAACTGTTTTTT.